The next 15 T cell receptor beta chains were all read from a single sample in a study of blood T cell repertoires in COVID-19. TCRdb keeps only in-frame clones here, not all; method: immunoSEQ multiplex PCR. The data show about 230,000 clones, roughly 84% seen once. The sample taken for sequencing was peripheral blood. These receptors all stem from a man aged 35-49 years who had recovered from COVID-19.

The CDR3 loop is CASSQTRDRWNTGELFF. The CDR3, as DNA: TGTGCCAGCAGCCAAACCCGGGACAGGTGGAACACCGGGGAGCTGTTTTTT. The rearrangement links TRBV3-1 (or the pseudogene TRBV3-2) to TRBJ2-2; 8 nucleotides match TRBD1. CDR1 is LGHDT and CDR2 is YNNKEL in the germline V gene (reference sequence). Losses at the gene ends were 2 bases for V and 1 base for J; bases not matched to a gene: 6. This CDR3 contains 17 residues.

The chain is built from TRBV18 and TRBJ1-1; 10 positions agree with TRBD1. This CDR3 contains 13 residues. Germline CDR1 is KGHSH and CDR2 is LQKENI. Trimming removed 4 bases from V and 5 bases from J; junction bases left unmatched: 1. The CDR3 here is CASSQGQGTEAFF. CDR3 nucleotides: TGTGCCAGCTCACAGGGACAGGGGACTGAAGCTTTCTTT.

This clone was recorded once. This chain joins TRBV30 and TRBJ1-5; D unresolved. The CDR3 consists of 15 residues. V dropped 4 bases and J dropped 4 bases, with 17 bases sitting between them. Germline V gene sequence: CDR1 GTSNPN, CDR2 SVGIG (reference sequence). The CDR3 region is CAWKEDRHLNQPQHF. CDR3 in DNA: TGTGCCTGGAAGGAGGATCGACATCTTAATCAGCCCCAGCATTTT.

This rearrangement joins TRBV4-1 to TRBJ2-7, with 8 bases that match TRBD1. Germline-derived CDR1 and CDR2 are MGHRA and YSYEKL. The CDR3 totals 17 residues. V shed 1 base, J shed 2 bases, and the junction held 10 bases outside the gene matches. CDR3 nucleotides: TGCGCCAGCAGCCAAGTAATCTGGACAGGGAGAACCTACGAGCAGTACTTC. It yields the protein CASSQVIWTGRTYEQYF.

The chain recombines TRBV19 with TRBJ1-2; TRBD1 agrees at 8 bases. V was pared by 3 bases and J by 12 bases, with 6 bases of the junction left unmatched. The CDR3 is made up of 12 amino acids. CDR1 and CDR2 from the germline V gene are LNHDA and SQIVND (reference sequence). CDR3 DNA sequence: TGTGCCAGTAGTATTGTAGGCAGGGGGCACACCTTC. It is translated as CASSIVGRGHTF.

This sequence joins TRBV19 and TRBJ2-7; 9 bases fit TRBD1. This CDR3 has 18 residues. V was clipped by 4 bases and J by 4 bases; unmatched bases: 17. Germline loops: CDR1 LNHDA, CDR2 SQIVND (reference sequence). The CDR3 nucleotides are TGTGCCAGTAGTAGGTTCTTTATGCCGGGACAGGGCCTATACGAGCAGTACTTC. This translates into CASSRFFMPGQGLYEQYF.

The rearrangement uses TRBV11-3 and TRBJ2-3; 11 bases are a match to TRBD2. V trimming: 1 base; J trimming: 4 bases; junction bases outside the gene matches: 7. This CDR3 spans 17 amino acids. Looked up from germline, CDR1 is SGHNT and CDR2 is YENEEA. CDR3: CASSLGVAGGYPDTQYF. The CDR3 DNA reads TGTGCCAGCAGCTTAGGGGTAGCGGGGGGGTATCCAGATACGCAGTATTTT.

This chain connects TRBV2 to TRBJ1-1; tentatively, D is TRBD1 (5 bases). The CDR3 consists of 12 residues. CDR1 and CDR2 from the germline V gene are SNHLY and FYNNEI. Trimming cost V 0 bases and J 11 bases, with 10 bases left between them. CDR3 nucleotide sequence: TGTGCCAGCAGTGAAGCGGGGCTGGGGGCTTTCTTT. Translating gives CASSEAGLGAFF.

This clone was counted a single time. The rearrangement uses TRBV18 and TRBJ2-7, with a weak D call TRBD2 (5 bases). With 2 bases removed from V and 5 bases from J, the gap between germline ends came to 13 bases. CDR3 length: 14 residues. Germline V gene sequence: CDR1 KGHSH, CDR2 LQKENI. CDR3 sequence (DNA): TGTGCCAGCTCACCATCCGCGGGTGCCAACGAGCAGTACTTC. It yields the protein CASSPSAGANEQYF.

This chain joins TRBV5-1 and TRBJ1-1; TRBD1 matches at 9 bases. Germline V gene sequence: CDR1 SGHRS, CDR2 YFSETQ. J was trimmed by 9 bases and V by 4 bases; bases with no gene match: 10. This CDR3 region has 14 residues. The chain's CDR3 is CASSLSPGQGKAFF. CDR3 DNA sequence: TGCGCCAGCAGCCTATCCCCGGGACAGGGAAAAGCTTTCTTT.

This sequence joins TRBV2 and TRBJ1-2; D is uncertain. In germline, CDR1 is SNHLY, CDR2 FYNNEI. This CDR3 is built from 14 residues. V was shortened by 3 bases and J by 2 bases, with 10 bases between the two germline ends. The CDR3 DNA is TGTGCCAGCAGTGACCGGACGGGGAACTATGGCTACACCTTC. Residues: CASSDRTGNYGYTF.

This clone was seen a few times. Here the CDR3 DNA reads TGTGCCAGCAGTTTATACGCGGGGGGTGGAGATCTCCACTTT. This translates into CASSLYAGGGDLHF. V usage is TRBV28 and J usage is TRBJ1-6; weak D call: TRBD1 (5 bases). Trimming stripped 1 base from V and 16 bases from J, with 17 bases between. This CDR3 has 14 residues. Per germline, CDR1 MDHEN and CDR2 SYDVKM.

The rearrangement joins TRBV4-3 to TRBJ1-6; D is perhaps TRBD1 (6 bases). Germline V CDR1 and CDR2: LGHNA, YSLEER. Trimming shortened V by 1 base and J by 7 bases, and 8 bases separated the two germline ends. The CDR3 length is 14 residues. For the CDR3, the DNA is TGCGCCAGCAGCCAAGCGGGGGGCAATTCACCCCTCCACTTT. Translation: CASSQAGGNSPLHF.

Here the CDR3 DNA reads TGTGCCAGCAGCTCCCGGGGACAGGGGGCGTCCTACAATGAGCAGTTCTTC. Its protein is CASSSRGQGASYNEQFF. The chain uses TRBV7-9 and TRBJ2-1; 12 bases are a match to TRBD1. The CDR3 runs to 17 residues. Germline V gives CDR1 SEHNR, CDR2 FQNEAQ (reference sequence). With V trimmed by 4 bases and J by 1 base, 5 bases remained unmatched.

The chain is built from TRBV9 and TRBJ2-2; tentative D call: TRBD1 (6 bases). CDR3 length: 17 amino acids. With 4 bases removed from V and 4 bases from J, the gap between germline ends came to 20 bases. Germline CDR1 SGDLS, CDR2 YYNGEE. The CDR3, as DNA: TGTGCCAGCAGCCACAACCCCAGGGGCGAGGGCACCGGGGAGCTGTTTTTT. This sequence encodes CASSHNPRGEGTGELFF.